Listed below are T cell receptor beta chains from one sample, sequenced in a study of blood T cell repertoires in COVID-19. Using immunoSEQ multiplex PCR, the repertoire was profiled, and TCRdb retains in-frame clones only, with some absent. The sample has 200,000 to 300,000 clones, about nine tenths seen once. The specimen sequenced was peripheral blood. The receptors were gathered from a young adult with COVID-19, enrolled during active disease. CDR3s include the opening cysteine and the closing phenylalanine or tryptophan. The order of the fields is CDR3 DNA, CDR3 protein, V gene, J gene, D gene, CDR3 length, clone size. A D gene is named only where the DNA matches it firmly. Some rows have no size entry. The others give once, few or many, or a class for an expanded clone.

TGTGCCAGCAGTGAAGGAGGACAGGGCGCAGATACGCAGTATTTT	CASSEGGQGADTQYF	TRBV6-1	TRBJ2-3	TRBD1	15	few
TGCGCCAGCAGCTGGGACCGACAGGGGGCTTATGGCTACACCTTC	CASSWDRQGAYGYTF	TRBV5-1	TRBJ1-2	TRBD1	15	NA
TGCGCCAGCAGCCAGCGGGACGGCACCTACGAGCAGTACTTC	CASSQRDGTYEQYF	TRBV4-1	TRBJ2-7	NA	14	once
TGTGCCAGTAGTATATCTAGCGGGAGATTAAATGAGCAGTTCTTC	CASSISSGRLNEQFF	TRBV19	TRBJ2-1	TRBD2	15	once
TGTGCCAGCAGCGGGGTAAGCGGGGAGGCCATGGATACGCAGTATTTT	CASSGVSGEAMDTQYF	TRBV9	TRBJ2-3	TRBD2	16	NA
TGTGCCAGCAGCCCGAGAGGACAGAGTGATCAGCCCCAGCATTTT	CASSPRGQSDQPQHF	TRBV7-2	TRBJ1-5	NA	15	NA
TGTGCCACCAGTGGCGGAGAGACCCAGTACTTC	CATSGGETQYF	TRBV24-1	TRBJ2-5	NA	11	NA
TGCGCCAGCAGCCAAGATTTAACGCGGGAGCCAGATACGCAGTATTTT	CASSQDLTREPDTQYF	TRBV4-1	TRBJ2-3	TRBD2	16	NA
TGTGCCAGCAGCATGGGGACAGAGTACCAAGAGACCCAGTACTTC	CASSMGTEYQETQYF	TRBV11-3	TRBJ2-5	TRBD1	15	NA
TGTGCCAGCAGCCCGCGGACTAGCGGGAGTGGTGAGCAGTTCTTC	CASSPRTSGSGEQFF	TRBV3-1/TRBV3-2	TRBJ2-1	TRBD2	15	NA
TGCGCCAGCACTCCGGGGGGCCCAAACACCGGGGAGCTGTTTTTT	CASTPGGPNTGELFF	TRBV5-1	TRBJ2-2	NA	15	NA
TGTGCCAGCGGCAATACAGGGGGGAACACTGAAGCTTTCTTT	CASGNTGGNTEAFF	TRBV6-5	TRBJ1-1	TRBD1	14	NA
TGTGCCAGCAGTTCTCCTATGGTGGCTAGCTGGGTCCCAGAGACCCAGTACTTC	CASSSPMVASWVPETQYF	TRBV6-2/TRBV6-3	TRBJ2-5	NA	18	NA
TGTGCCAGCAGTCGGCCGGGGGTGGGATCATATGGCTACACCTTC	CASSRPGVGSYGYTF	TRBV28	TRBJ1-2	NA	15	NA